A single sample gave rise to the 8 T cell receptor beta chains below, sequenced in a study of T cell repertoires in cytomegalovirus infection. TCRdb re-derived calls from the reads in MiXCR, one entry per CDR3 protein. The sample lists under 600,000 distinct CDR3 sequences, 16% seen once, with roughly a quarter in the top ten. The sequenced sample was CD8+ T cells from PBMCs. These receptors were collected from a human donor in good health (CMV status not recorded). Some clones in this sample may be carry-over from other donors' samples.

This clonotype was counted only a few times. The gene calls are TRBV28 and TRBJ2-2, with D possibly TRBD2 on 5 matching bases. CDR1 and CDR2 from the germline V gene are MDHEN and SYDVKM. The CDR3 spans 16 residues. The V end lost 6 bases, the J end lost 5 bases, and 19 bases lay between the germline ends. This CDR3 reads CASSTTTREWTGELFF. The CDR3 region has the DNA TGTGCCAGCAGCACGACGACCCGGGAATGGACCGGGGAGCTGTTTTTT.

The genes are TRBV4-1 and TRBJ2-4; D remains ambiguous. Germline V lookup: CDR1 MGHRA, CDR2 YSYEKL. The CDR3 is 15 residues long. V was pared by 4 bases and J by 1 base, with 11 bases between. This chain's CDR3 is CASSRGGSAKNIQYF. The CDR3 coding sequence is TGCGCCAGCAGCCGTGGCGGATCGGCCAAAAACATTCAGTACTTC.

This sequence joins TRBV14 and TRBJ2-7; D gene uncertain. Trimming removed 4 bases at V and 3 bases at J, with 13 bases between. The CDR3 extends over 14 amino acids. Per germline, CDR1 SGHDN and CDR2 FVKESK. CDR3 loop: CASSRRAPNYEQYF. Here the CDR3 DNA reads TGTGCCAGCAGCCGTCGCGCTCCCAACTACGAGCAGTACTTC.

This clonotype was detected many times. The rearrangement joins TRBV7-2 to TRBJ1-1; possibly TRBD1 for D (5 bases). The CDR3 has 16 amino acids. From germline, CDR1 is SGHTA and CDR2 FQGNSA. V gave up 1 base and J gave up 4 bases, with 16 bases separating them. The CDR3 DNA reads TGTGCCAGCAGCTTAGATCCCGGACACCTTCTCACTGAAGCTTTCTTT. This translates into CASSLDPGHLLTEAFF.

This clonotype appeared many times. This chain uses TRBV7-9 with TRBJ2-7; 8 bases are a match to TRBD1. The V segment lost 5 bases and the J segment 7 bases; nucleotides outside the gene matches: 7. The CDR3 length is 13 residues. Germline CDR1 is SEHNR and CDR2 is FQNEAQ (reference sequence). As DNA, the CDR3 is TGTGCCAGCAGCCCGCAGGGGGCGAGGGAGCAGTACTTC. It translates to CASSPQGAREQYF.

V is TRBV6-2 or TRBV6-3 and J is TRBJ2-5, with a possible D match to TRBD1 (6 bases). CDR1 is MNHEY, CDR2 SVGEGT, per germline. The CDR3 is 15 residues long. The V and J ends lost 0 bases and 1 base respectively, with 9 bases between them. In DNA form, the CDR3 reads TGTGCCAGCAGTTACTCTGTCAGGGGCCAAGAGACCCAGTACTTC. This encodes CASSYSVRGQETQYF.

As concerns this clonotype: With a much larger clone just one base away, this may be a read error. The CDR3 spells CTSSPGTSGAKSSYNEQFF. The CDR3, as DNA: TGTACCAGCAGTCCCGGGACTAGCGGGGCTAAAAGCTCCTACAATGAGCAGTTCTTC. V is TRBV12-3 or TRBV12-4 and J is TRBJ2-1; 13 positions match TRBD2. This CDR3 contains 19 residues.

In DNA form, the CDR3 reads TGTGCCACCCATCCTACTCCGACTAGCGGGAGGATCTACGAGCAGTACTTC. Translation gives CATHPTPTSGRIYEQYF. The rearrangement links TRBV9 to TRBJ2-7; TRBD2 agrees at 13 bases. Germline trimming cut 9 bases from V and 3 bases from J; bases unmatched to any gene: 15. This CDR3 spans 17 amino acids. The germline V gene has CDR1 SGDLS and CDR2 YYNGEE.